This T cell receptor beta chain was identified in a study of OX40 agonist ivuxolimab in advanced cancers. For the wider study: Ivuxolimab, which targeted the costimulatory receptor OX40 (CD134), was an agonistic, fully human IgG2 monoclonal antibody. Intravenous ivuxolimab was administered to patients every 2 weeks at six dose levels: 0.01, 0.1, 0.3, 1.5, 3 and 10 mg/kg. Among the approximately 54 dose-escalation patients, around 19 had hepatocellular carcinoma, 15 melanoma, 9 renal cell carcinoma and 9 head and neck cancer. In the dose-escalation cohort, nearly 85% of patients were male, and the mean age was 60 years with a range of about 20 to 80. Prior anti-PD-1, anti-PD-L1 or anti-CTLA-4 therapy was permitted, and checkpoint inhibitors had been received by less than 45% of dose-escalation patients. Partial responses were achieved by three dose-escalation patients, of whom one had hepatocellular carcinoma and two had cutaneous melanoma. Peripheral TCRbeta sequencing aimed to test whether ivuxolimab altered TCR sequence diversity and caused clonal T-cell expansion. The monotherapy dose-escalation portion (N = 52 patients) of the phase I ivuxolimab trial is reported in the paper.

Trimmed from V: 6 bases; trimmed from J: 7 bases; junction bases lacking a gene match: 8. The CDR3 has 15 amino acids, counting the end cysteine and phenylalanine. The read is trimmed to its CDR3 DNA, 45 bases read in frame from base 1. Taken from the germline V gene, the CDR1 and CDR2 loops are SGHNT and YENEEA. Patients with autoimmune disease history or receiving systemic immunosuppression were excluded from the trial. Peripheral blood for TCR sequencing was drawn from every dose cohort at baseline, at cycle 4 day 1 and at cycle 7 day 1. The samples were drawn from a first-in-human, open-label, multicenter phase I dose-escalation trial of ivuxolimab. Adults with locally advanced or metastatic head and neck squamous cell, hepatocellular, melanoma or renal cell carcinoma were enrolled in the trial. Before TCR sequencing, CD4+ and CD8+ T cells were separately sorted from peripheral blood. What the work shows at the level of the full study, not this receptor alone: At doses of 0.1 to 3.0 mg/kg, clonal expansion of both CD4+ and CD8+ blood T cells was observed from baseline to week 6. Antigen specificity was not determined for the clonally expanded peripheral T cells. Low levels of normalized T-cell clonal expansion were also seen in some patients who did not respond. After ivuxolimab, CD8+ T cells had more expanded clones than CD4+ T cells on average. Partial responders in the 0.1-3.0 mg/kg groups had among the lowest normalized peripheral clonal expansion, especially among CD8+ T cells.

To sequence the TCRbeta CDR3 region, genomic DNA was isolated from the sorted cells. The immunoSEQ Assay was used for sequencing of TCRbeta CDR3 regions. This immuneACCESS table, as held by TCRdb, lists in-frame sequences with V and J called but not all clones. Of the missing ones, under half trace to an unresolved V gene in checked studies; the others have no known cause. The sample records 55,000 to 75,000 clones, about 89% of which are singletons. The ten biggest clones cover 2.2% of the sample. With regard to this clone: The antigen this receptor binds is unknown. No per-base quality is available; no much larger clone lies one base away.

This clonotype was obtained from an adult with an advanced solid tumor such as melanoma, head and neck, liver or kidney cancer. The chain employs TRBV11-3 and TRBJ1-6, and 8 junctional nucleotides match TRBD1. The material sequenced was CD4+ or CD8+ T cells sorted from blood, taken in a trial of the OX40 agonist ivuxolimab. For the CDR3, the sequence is CASSYKGQVNSPLHF. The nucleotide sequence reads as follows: TGTGCCAGCAGTTATAAGGGACAGGTCAATTCACCCCTCCACTTT. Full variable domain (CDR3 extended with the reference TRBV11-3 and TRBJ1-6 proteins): EAGVVQSPRYKIIEKKQPVAFWCNPISGHNTLYWYLQNLGQGPELLIRYENEEAVDDSQLPKDRFSAERLKGVDSTLKIQPAELGDSAVYLCASSYKGQVNSPLHFGNGTRLTVT.